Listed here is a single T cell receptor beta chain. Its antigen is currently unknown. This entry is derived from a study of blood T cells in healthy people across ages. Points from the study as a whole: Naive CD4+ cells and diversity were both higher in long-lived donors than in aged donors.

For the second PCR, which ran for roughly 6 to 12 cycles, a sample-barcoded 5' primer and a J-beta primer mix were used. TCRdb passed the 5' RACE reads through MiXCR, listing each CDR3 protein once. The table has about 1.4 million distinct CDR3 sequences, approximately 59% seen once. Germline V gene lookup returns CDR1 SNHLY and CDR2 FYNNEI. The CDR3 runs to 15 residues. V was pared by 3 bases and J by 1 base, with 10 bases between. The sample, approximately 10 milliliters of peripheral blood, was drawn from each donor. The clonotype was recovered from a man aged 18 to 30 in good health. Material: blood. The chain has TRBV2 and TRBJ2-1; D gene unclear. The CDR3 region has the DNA TGTGCCAGCAGTGACGGAGCTCCATCCTACAATGAGCAGTTCTTC. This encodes CASSDGAPSYNEQFF. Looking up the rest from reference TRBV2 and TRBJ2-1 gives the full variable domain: EPEVTQTPSHQVTQMGQEVILRCVPISNHLYFYWYRQILGQKVEFLVSFYNNEISEKSEIFDDQFSVERPDGSNFTLKIRSTKLEDSAMYFCASSDGAPSYNEQFFGPGTRLTVL.